Described below is a single T cell receptor beta chain sequence and its context. The J segment lost 9 bases and the V segment lost 2 bases, leaving 5 bases of the junction unmatched. This CDR3 has 14 amino acids. Looked up from germline, CDR1 is ENHRY and CDR2 is SYGVKD. The data originate from a study of T cell responses to AZD1222 COVID-19 vaccine. Data came from immunoSEQ multiplex PCR; TCRdb stores just in-frame clones and leaves some out. This sample has tens of thousands of clones; 80% to 85% occur once, and the top ten carry 21%. This material consisted of peripheral blood, taken on day 0 of AZD1222 vaccination. The origin of this receptor is an adult in good health. The V and J genes are TRBV10-3 and TRBJ2-1; 9 nucleotides align to TRBD1. The CDR3 coding sequence is TGTGCCATCAGTGAGACGGGACAGGGCACTGAGCAGTTCTTC. It encodes CAISETGQGTEQFF.